What follows describes a single TCR beta chain. From germline, CDR1 is SNHLY and CDR2 FYNNEI. The CDR3 has 15 amino acids. The germline V and J ends were trimmed by 8 bases and 2 bases, with 15 bases remaining between them. This table comes from immunoSEQ multiplex PCR, and its TCRdb copy is limited to in-frame clones, with some not included. The sample holds about 110,000 clones; around 68% are singletons and the top ten take under 10%. The sample originates from a study of blood T cell repertoires in COVID-19. Whole-study context: From the United States, Italy and Spain came samples of acute and convalescent COVID-19.

This chain uses TRBV2 with TRBJ1-4; D is unresolved. What was sequenced was peripheral blood. The receptor was derived from a woman in her sixties with acute or convalescent COVID-19. The DNA of the CDR3 is TGTGCCAGCTTTGGGGAGAGGACTACTAATGAAAAACTGTTTTTT. Translated: CASFGERTTNEKLFF.